These 27 T cell receptor beta chains came from one sample sequenced in a study of blood T cells in healthy people across ages. Then a second PCR, running about 7 to 11 cycles, was carried out with a sample-barcoded 5' primer and a J-beta primer mix. TCRdb processed the 5' RACE reads anew with MiXCR; each CDR3 protein has one entry. This table holds roughly 1,700,000 distinct CDR3 sequences, approximately 28% found once. Input material: blood. The receptors were sampled from a woman in her twenties or thirties in good health.

This chain joins TRBV29-1 and TRBJ2-4; D might be TRBD1 or TRBD2, each matching 6 bases. Germline values: CDR1 SQVTM, CDR2 ANQGSEA. Trimming stripped 0 bases from V and 0 bases from J, with 21 bases between. The CDR3 has 19 amino acids. CDR3 nucleotides: TGCAGCGTTGAAGATATGGGGGGCCGGGCGGGATTAGCCAAAAACATTCAGTACTTC. Translation gives CSVEDMGGRAGLAKNIQYF.

This clonotype has more than one count but fewer than ten. The chain uses TRBV5-1 and TRBJ1-1; D gene unclear. CDR1 is SGHRS, CDR2 YFSETQ, per germline. CDR3 length: 15 residues. Trimming pared 0 bases from V and 6 bases from J, leaving 15 bases between. CDR3: CASSLANGGSAEAFF. For the CDR3, the DNA is TGCGCCAGCAGCTTGGCAAATGGAGGGAGCGCTGAAGCTTTCTTT.

V usage is TRBV7-7 and J usage is TRBJ2-7, with 7 positions matching TRBD2. Per the germline V gene, CDR1 is SSHAT and CDR2 is FNYEAQ (reference sequence). The J segment lost 3 bases and the V segment lost 8 bases, leaving 13 bases of the junction unmatched. The CDR3 extends over 15 amino acids. CDR3 in DNA: TGTGCCAGCGTAATCTTTCTAGGGAGGGGCTACGAGCAGTACTTC. Its protein product is CASVIFLGRGYEQYF.

This clonotype came up a few times. V usage is TRBV6-2 or TRBV6-3 and J usage is TRBJ1-1; 7 bases fit TRBD1. This CDR3 has 15 amino acids. The ends lost 6 bases at V and 0 bases at J; junction bases unmatched: 7. CDR1 is MNHEY, CDR2 SVGEGT, per germline. The CDR3 here is CASRPTGRLNTEAFF. The CDR3 bases are TGTGCCAGCAGACCGACAGGGAGGCTGAACACTGAAGCTTTCTTT.

This clonotype has just a few counts. V usage is TRBV7-2 and J usage is TRBJ1-2; 7 bases align to TRBD1. This CDR3 spans 14 amino acids. The germline gives CDR1 SGHTA, CDR2 FQGNSA. The ends lost 8 bases at V and 4 bases at J; junction bases unmatched: 10. CDR3 DNA sequence: TGTGCCAGCGGAGTTTCCGGGACAGTCTATGGCTACACCTTC. The encoded protein is CASGVSGTVYGYTF.

V and J are TRBV4-3 and TRBJ1-5; 10 bases are a match to TRBD1. The CDR3 sequence is 15 residues long. Germline loops: CDR1 LGHNA, CDR2 YSLEER. V lost 4 bases and J lost 9; bases outside the gene matches: 9. CDR3 sequence (DNA): TGCGCCAGCAGCCTTTCAAGACAGGGGGCACGGCCCCAGCATTTT. The encoded protein is CASSLSRQGARPQHF.

This clonotype was observed a few times. The V and J genes are TRBV7-2 and TRBJ2-7; no reliable D call. The J call may be in error: the DNA end matches TRBJ2-5 better. Germline V gene sequence: CDR1 SGHTA, CDR2 FQGNSA. The CDR3 extends over 14 amino acids. In DNA form, the CDR3 reads TGTGCCAGCAGCTCCGTGGCGCGGCGGGAGACCCAGTACTTC. This sequence encodes CASSSVARRETQYF.

Only a few counts were recorded for this clonotype. The genes are TRBV27 and TRBJ2-5, with D perhaps TRBD1 or TRBD2 (6 bases each). Trimming removed 10 bases at V and 3 bases at J, with 18 bases between. From germline, CDR1 is MNHEY and CDR2 SMNVEV (reference sequence). CDR3 length equals 14 residues. The CDR3: CATSGGKSKETQYF. The CDR3 region has the DNA TGTGCCACCTCCGGGGGCAAGTCGAAAGAGACCCAGTACTTC.

There are many counts of this clonotype. The chain has TRBV12-3 or TRBV12-4 and TRBJ2-7; no firm D call. The CDR3 spans 13 residues. V lost 8 bases, J lost 2 bases, and 13 bases lay in between. CDR3 sequence reads: CASSPRPTYEQYF. In nucleotides, the CDR3 is TGTGCCAGCTCCCCAAGGCCAACCTACGAGCAGTACTTC.

J is TRBJ2-1 and V is TRBV7-3, with TRBD2 identical over 8 bases. J gave up 8 bases and V 5 bases, and 14 bases lay outside the gene matches. CDR3 length: 16 residues. Germline V gives CDR1 SGHTA, CDR2 FQGTGA. The CDR3 spells CASSPRRIGRGDEQFF. The CDR3 bases are TGTGCCAGCAGCCCCCGACGGATCGGGAGGGGCGATGAGCAGTTCTTC.

This clonotype was seen at least ten times. This rearrangement joins TRBV6-2 or TRBV6-3 to TRBJ2-7; 12 nucleotides agree with TRBD2. The CDR3 sequence is 15 residues long. Looked up from germline, CDR1 is MNHEY and CDR2 is SVGEGT. The ends lost 2 bases at V and 3 bases at J; junction bases unmatched: 2. CDR3 sequence (DNA): TGTGCCAGCAGTTACCGGACTAGCGGGAACTACGAGCAGTACTTC. Amino acid sequence: CASSYRTSGNYEQYF.

The V and J genes are TRBV29-1 and TRBJ2-3, with 11 bases identical to TRBD2. The CDR3 covers 15 residues. The J segment lost 0 bases and the V segment lost 3 bases, leaving 2 bases of the junction unmatched. Germline V CDR1 and CDR2: SQVTM, ANQGSEA. Here the CDR3 DNA reads TGCAGCGTTGACGGGACTAGCGGTAGCACAGATACGCAGTATTTT. Amino acid sequence: CSVDGTSGSTDTQYF.

This clonotype appeared many times. The chain uses TRBV10-2 and TRBJ2-5; 10 bases agree with TRBD2. CDR1 WSHSY and CDR2 SAAADI come from the germline V gene. The junction had 13 bases not matched to a gene; V was cut back by 8 bases and J by 4 bases. The CDR3 contains 16 residues. CDR3 protein: CASVERGGELIETQYF. CDR3 DNA: TGCGCCAGCGTGGAGCGGGGGGGCGAATTAATAGAGACCCAGTACTTC.

J is TRBJ2-5 and V is TRBV20-1, with 8 bases lining up with TRBD2. Germline assignment: CDR1 DFQATT and CDR2 SNEGSKA (reference sequence). V lost 2 bases, J lost 5 bases, and 10 bases stayed unmatched. The CDR3 is 15 amino acids. CDR3 bases: TGCAGTGCTAGAATCAGCGGGAGTGGAGCGGAGACCCAGTACTTC. Its translation is CSARISGSGAETQYF.

This chain joins TRBV10-2 and TRBJ2-5; tentatively, D is TRBD1 (5 bases). Trimming removed 6 bases at V and 0 bases at J, with 11 bases between. Germline values: CDR1 WSHSY, CDR2 SAAADI. This CDR3 has 14 amino acids. CDR3 sequence (DNA): TGCGCCAGCAGAGCAGGGTGGGACCAAGAGACCCAGTACTTC. It yields the protein CASRAGWDQETQYF.

This clonotype occurred a few times. This chain links TRBV5-1 with TRBJ1-1, with no clear D. The CDR3 covers 13 residues. From germline, CDR1 is SGHRS and CDR2 YFSETQ. The germline V and J ends were trimmed by 7 bases and 7 bases, with 17 bases remaining between them. The CDR3 DNA is TGCGCCAGCTCCGCTGGGAAGGTGGGTGAAGCTTTCTTT. This encodes CASSAGKVGEAFF.

There are many counts of this clonotype. This chain links TRBV29-1 with TRBJ2-1; TRBD2 is a possible D gene (5 bases). Trimming removed 3 bases at V and 0 bases at J, with 9 bases between. CDR3 size: 14 residues. Looked up from germline, CDR1 is SQVTM and CDR2 is ANQGSEA. CDR3 sequence: CSVDGGLSYNEQFF. CDR3 sequence (DNA): TGCAGCGTTGATGGAGGCCTCTCCTACAATGAGCAGTTCTTC.

The table lists this clonotype with a few counts. The CDR3 DNA reads TGTGCCAGCAGTAAGCTCGGCGGGACTAGCGGGTACAATGAGCAGTTCTTC. As protein: CASSKLGGTSGYNEQFF. The gene calls are TRBV12-3 or TRBV12-4 and TRBJ2-1; 12 nucleotides line up with TRBD2. The ends lost 5 bases at V and 4 bases at J; junction bases unmatched: 9. CDR3 length: 17 amino acids.

A word on this clonotype: A much larger clone sits a single nucleotide away, making a read error possible. This chain links TRBV5-6 with TRBJ2-7; 11 positions agree with TRBD2. The germline CDR1 and CDR2 sequences are SGHDT and YYEEEE. The J segment lost 6 bases and the V segment lost 5 bases, leaving 1 base of the junction unmatched. CDR3 size: 12 residues. CDR3 sequence: CASSGTSGEQYF. As DNA, the CDR3 is TGTGCCAGCAGTGGGACTAGCGGCGAGCAGTACTTC.

At least ten counts were recorded for this clonotype. The CDR3 DNA follows: TGCAGTGCTAGTGTTGGGGAGGGAGAGACCCAGTACTTC. Its protein is CSASVGEGETQYF. This chain links TRBV20-1 with TRBJ2-5, with 7 bases that match TRBD2. The CDR3 covers 13 residues. Trimming at V came to 3 bases and at J to 4 bases, leaving 5 bases not matched to a gene. Germline CDR1 and CDR2: DFQATT and SNEGSKA (reference sequence).

CDR3 DNA: TGTGCCAGCGGACAACCGACCGGGGAGCTGTTTTTT. Protein: CASGQPTGELFF. The rearrangement links TRBV2 to TRBJ2-2; D perhaps matches TRBD1 (5 bases). With 8 bases removed from V and 5 bases from J, the gap between germline ends came to 9 bases. The CDR3 sequence is 12 residues long. Looked up from germline, CDR1 is SNHLY and CDR2 is FYNNEI. Variable domain in full (rest from reference TRBV2 and TRBJ2-2): EPEVTQTPSHQVTQMGQEVILRCVPISNHLYFYWYRQILGQKVEFLVSFYNNEISEKSEIFDDQFSVERPDGSNFTLKIRSTKLEDSAMYFCASGQPTGELFFGEGSRLTVL.

This clonotype has a handful of counts. The rearrangement joins TRBV5-1 to TRBJ1-1; D is perhaps TRBD1 (6 bases). V was shortened by 3 bases and J by 11 bases, with 17 bases between the two germline ends. CDR1 is SGHRS and CDR2 is YFSETQ in the germline V gene. This CDR3 comprises 13 residues. The CDR3 bases are TGCGCCAGCAGCTCTGGACAGTTCGGGGGGGCTTTCTTT. Its translation is CASSSGQFGGAFF.

This rearrangement joins TRBV14 to TRBJ1-2; 7 bases map to TRBD1. Germline trimming cut 1 base from V and 6 bases from J; bases unmatched to any gene: 8. The CDR3 is made up of 15 amino acids. The germline V gene encodes CDR1 SGHDN and CDR2 FVKESK. Here the CDR3 DNA reads TGTGCCAGCAGCCAAGCCCTGGACAGGAGCCATGGCTACACCTTC. This sequence encodes CASSQALDRSHGYTF.

The genes are TRBV27 and TRBJ2-6; 9 bases match TRBD2. CDR1 is MNHEY and CDR2 is SMNVEV in the germline V gene (reference sequence). This CDR3 has 22 amino acids. V dropped 2 bases and J dropped 1; count of bases not matched to a gene: 18. CDR3 region: CASSLDRASVIAGASGANVLTF. The CDR3 DNA follows: TGTGCCAGCAGTTTAGACAGGGCCTCCGTTATAGCGGGGGCTTCTGGGGCCAACGTCCTGACTTTC.

As to this clonotype: With a much larger clone just one base away, this may be a read error. The chain joins TRBV2 to TRBJ2-4, with D hard to call. There are 14 residues in the CDR3. Germline CDR1 SNHLY, CDR2 FYNNEI. CDR3 sequence (DNA): TGTGCCAGCAGTGAAACTACAGCCAAAAACTTTCAGTACTTC. Translating it yields CASSETTAKNFQYF.

This clonotype was seen a few times. This chain uses TRBV5-1 with TRBJ2-3, with unresolved D. V gave up 4 bases and J gave up 5 bases, with 11 bases separating them. This CDR3 is built from 13 residues. CDR1 and CDR2 from the germline V gene are SGHRS and YFSETQ. This CDR3 reads CASSPDGLDTQYF. Here the CDR3 DNA reads TGCGCCAGCAGCCCAGATGGGCTAGATACGCAGTATTTT.

This clonotype was observed a handful of times. The V call is TRBV28, the J call TRBJ2-3; 14 bases align to TRBD2. The CDR3 sequence is 18 residues long. V was pared by 5 bases and J by 5 bases, with 12 bases of the junction left unmatched. CDR1 MDHEN and CDR2 SYDVKM come from the germline V gene. Written as DNA, the CDR3 is TGTGCCAGCAGTCCGGGACTAGCGGGAGTGAGATGGGAAGATACGCAGTATTTT. Protein product: CASSPGLAGVRWEDTQYF.